Listed here are 27 T cell receptor beta chains from one sample, sequenced in a study of blood T cell repertoires in COVID-19. Sequencing used immunoSEQ multiplex PCR; TCRdb keeps in-frame clones, though not all of them. The sample records 160,000 or so clones, around 89% being singletons. The sequencing sample was made of peripheral blood. These receptors all come from a woman in her forties with acute or convalescent COVID-19.

The CDR3 loop reads CAWSVALGRRSYNEQFF. As DNA, the CDR3 is TGTGCCTGGAGTGTCGCTTTGGGGCGACGCTCCTACAATGAGCAGTTCTTC. The V call is TRBV30, the J call TRBJ2-1; D may be TRBD1 (5 bases). Germline-derived CDR1 and CDR2 are GTSNPN and SVGIG (reference sequence). This CDR3 region has 17 residues. The V end was cut by 0 bases, the J end by 0 bases, with 15 bases between. Looking up the rest from reference TRBV30 and TRBJ2-1 gives the full variable domain: SQTIHQWPATLVQPVGSPLSLECTVEGTSNPNLYWYRQAAGRGLQLLFYSVGIGQISSEVPQNLSASRPQDRQFILSSKKLLLSDSGFYLCAWSVALGRRSYNEQFFGPGTRLTVL.

This chain connects TRBV19 to TRBJ1-3; the D gene is possibly TRBD1 (5 bases). This CDR3 is 12 amino acids long. Germline CDR1 LNHDA, CDR2 SQIVND (reference sequence). Trimming removed 7 bases at V and 7 bases at J, with 11 bases between. The CDR3 region is CASKTESNTIYF. CDR3 DNA: TGTGCCAGTAAGACAGAGAGTAACACCATATATTTT.

The chain joins TRBV6-5 to TRBJ1-4; 7 bases align to TRBD1. V trimming: 6 bases; J trimming: 7 bases; junction bases outside the gene matches: 11. The CDR3 spans 15 residues. CDR1 and CDR2 (germline): MNHEY, SVGAGI. The CDR3 sequence is CASRETGHVREKLFF. The DNA of the CDR3 is TGTGCCAGCAGAGAGACAGGGCACGTACGTGAAAAACTGTTTTTT.

The CDR3 spells CASSLEAGGLGMTQYF. CDR3 coding DNA: TGTGCCAGCAGCTTGGAGGCGGGAGGGCTCGGAATGACCCAGTACTTC. The chain has TRBV5-6 and TRBJ2-5, with 9 nucleotides matching TRBD2. CDR1 and CDR2 from the germline V gene are SGHDT and YYEEEE. The CDR3 runs 16 residues. Trimming cost V 0 bases and J 7 bases; bases outside gene matches: 10.

This sequence joins TRBV5-4 and TRBJ2-7; 7 bases are shared with TRBD1. Unmatched junction bases numbered 2, after V lost 0 bases and J lost 2 bases. The CDR3 is 14 residues long. Per germline, CDR1 SGHNT and CDR2 YYREEE (reference sequence). The CDR3 region has the DNA TGTGCCAGCAGCTTGGTCGGACAGGCCTACGAGCAGTACTTC. This encodes CASSLVGQAYEQYF.

This chain joins TRBV24-1 and TRBJ2-5; 9 bases are a match to TRBD2. The CDR3 spans 14 residues. Germline loops: CDR1 KGHDR, CDR2 SFDVKD. V lost 6 bases and J lost 1; bases outside the gene matches: 2. CDR3: CATSQTSGQETQYF. The CDR3 coding sequence is TGTGCCACCAGTCAGACTAGCGGCCAAGAGACCCAGTACTTC.

J is TRBJ2-7 and V is TRBV21-1; the tabulated D call, TRBD2, remains unverified against the DNA. TRBV21-1 is flagged as a pseudogene. The CDR3 loop spans 14 amino acids. Written as DNA, the CDR3 is TGTGCCAGCAGCAATTCGAAGCGAAAGTGGGAGCAGTACTTC. The encoded protein is CASSNSKRKWEQYF.

The V and J genes are TRBV6-5 and TRBJ2-7, with 8 bases identical to TRBD1. The CDR3 is 14 residues long. Germline CDR1 MNHEY, CDR2 SVGAGI. Trimming at V came to 2 bases and at J to 2 bases, leaving 2 bases not matched to a gene. This CDR3 is CASSYQQGAYEQYF. The CDR3 DNA follows: TGTGCCAGCAGTTACCAACAGGGGGCCTACGAGCAGTACTTC.

This clone was observed once. The chain recombines TRBV5-8 with TRBJ1-6, with a tentative D call TRBD1 (5 bases). The CDR3 covers 12 residues. CDR1 is SGHTS and CDR2 is YDEGEE in the germline V gene. The ends were cut back, 3 bases at V and 9 bases at J, with 7 bases in the middle. The CDR3 spells CASSSRGSPLHF. Written as DNA, the CDR3 is TGTGCCAGCAGCTCTAGGGGTTCACCCCTCCACTTT.

The chain couples TRBV11-2 to TRBJ2-7; 9 positions agree with TRBD2. The germline gives CDR1 SGHAT, CDR2 FQNNGV. CDR3 length: 17 amino acids. The V gene end was trimmed by 3 bases and the J gene end by 3 bases; junction bases not matched to a gene: 12. The CDR3 DNA is TGTGCCAGCAGCTTTTTGGGAGGGGGACTAGCCCACTACGAGCAGTACTTC. Translated: CASSFLGGGLAHYEQYF.

The chain links TRBV30 to TRBJ1-4; D might be TRBD1 (6 bases). CDR3 size: 18 residues. V was pared by 2 bases and J by 6 bases, with 25 bases between. Per the germline V gene, CDR1 is GTSNPN and CDR2 is SVGIG (reference sequence). For the CDR3, the DNA is TGTGCCTGGAGTAAGACCACAGGGACCTTCATGCAGGATGAAAAACTGTTTTTT. It specifies CAWSKTTGTFMQDEKLFF.

The chain employs TRBV20-1 and TRBJ1-3; possibly TRBD1 for D (5 bases). Germline assignment: CDR1 DFQATT and CDR2 SNEGSKA (reference sequence). Trimming removed 3 bases at V and 4 bases at J, with 13 bases between. The CDR3 sequence is 14 residues long. The CDR3 DNA reads TGCAGTGCTAGTTTGCAGGGTTCAGGAAACACCATATATTTT. This encodes CSASLQGSGNTIYF.

V usage is TRBV27 and J usage is TRBJ2-3, with 10 nucleotides matching TRBD2. V lost 4 bases to trimming and J lost 2 bases; unmatched junction nucleotides: 12. CDR1 is MNHEY and CDR2 is SMNVEV in the germline V gene (reference sequence). The CDR3 runs 18 residues. The CDR3 DNA is TGTGCCAGCAGTTCCGGCATAGGACTAGCGGTTGACACAGATACGCAGTATTTT. Protein product: CASSSGIGLAVDTDTQYF.

The chain recombines TRBV19 with TRBJ2-2; a possible D gene is TRBD1 (6 bases). Trimming pared 1 base from V and 5 bases from J, leaving 8 bases between. The CDR3 length is 14 residues. Germline V gene sequence: CDR1 LNHDA, CDR2 SQIVND (reference sequence). The CDR3 DNA sequence: TGTGCCAGTAGTATAGGACAGGTGACCGGGGAGCTGTTTTTT. It translates to CASSIGQVTGELFF.

The chain uses TRBV5-4 and TRBJ2-7; 10 bases match TRBD1. J was trimmed by 4 bases and V by 3 bases; bases with no gene match: 7. The germline CDR1 and CDR2 sequences are SGHNT and YYREEE (reference sequence). The CDR3 contains 15 residues. The CDR3 nucleotides read TGTGCCAGCAGCTCTGGGACAGGGGATGGGTACGAGCAGTACTTC. The encoded protein is CASSSGTGDGYEQYF.

This chain connects TRBV28 to TRBJ2-7; tentative D call: TRBD2 (6 bases). V dropped 4 bases and J dropped 0 bases, with 10 bases sitting between them. Germline CDR1 reads MDHEN; CDR2 reads SYDVKM. The CDR3 is made up of 14 amino acids. CDR3 region: CASSSRGSSYEQYF. In DNA form, the CDR3 reads TGTGCCAGCAGTTCACGGGGGAGCTCCTACGAGCAGTACTTC.

The chain couples TRBV7-9 to TRBJ2-3; 11 bases align to TRBD2. In germline, CDR1 is SEHNR, CDR2 FQNEAQ (reference sequence). The CDR3 has 16 residues. J lost 5 bases, V lost 3 bases, and 7 bases had no gene match. The CDR3 DNA is TGTGCCAGCAGCTTTATAACTAGCGGGAGTCGAGATACGCAGTATTTT. Translated, it gives CASSFITSGSRDTQYF.

This chain links TRBV30 with TRBJ2-7, with a possible D match to TRBD1 (5 bases). From germline, CDR1 is GTSNPN and CDR2 SVGIG (reference sequence). V was trimmed by 3 bases and J by 3 bases, leaving 9 bases between them. This CDR3 contains 12 residues. The CDR3 nucleotides are TGTGCCTGGAGGACCACAGGCTACGAGCAGTACTTC. Its protein is CAWRTTGYEQYF.

The DNA of the CDR3 is TGTGCCAGCAGTTGGTCGACAGGGTATAGCAATCAGCCCCAGCATTTT. This sequence encodes CASSWSTGYSNQPQHF. This chain links TRBV28 with TRBJ1-5, with 7 bases identical to TRBD1. The V and J ends lost 4 bases and 0 bases, in that order; junction bases with no gene match: 6. The CDR3 sequence is 16 residues long. Germline CDR1 is MDHEN and CDR2 is SYDVKM.

V is TRBV19 and J is TRBJ1-5; D perhaps matches TRBD1 (6 bases). Germline V gene sequence: CDR1 LNHDA, CDR2 SQIVND (reference sequence). The CDR3 covers 16 residues. The V end was cut by 3 bases, the J end by 4 bases, with 16 bases between. This CDR3 is CASSILGQGQNQPQHF. CDR3 DNA sequence: TGTGCCAGTAGTATTTTAGGTCAGGGGCAAAATCAGCCCCAGCATTTT.

This chain joins TRBV5-5 and TRBJ1-1, with 7 bases identical to TRBD1. The CDR3 has 17 amino acids. Germline V gene sequence: CDR1 SGHKS, CDR2 YYEKEE (reference sequence). V was pared by 0 bases and J by 1 base, with 9 bases of the junction left unmatched. CDR3 coding DNA: TGTGCCAGCAGCTTGGCGACAGGGTCTGTTAGGAACACTGAAGCTTTCTTT. It specifies CASSLATGSVRNTEAFF.

The chain has TRBV2 and TRBJ1-2; the D is unclear. CDR3 length: 15 residues. Between the trimmed V and J ends, which lost 3 bases and 0 bases, there was a span of 11 bases. Germline V gives CDR1 SNHLY, CDR2 FYNNEI. The CDR3 loop is CASSDGENANYGYTF. In DNA form, the CDR3 reads TGTGCCAGCAGTGATGGGGAGAACGCTAACTATGGCTACACCTTC.

This chain connects TRBV7-9 to TRBJ2-3; 8 bases line up with TRBD1. V was clipped by 5 bases and J by 0 bases; unmatched bases: 7. The CDR3 sequence is 16 residues long. CDR1 is SEHNR, CDR2 FQNEAQ, per germline (reference sequence). For the CDR3, the DNA is TGTGCCAGCAGCGCAGGGACAGGCGAAAGCACAGATACGCAGTATTTT. Its translation is CASSAGTGESTDTQYF.

The chain is built from TRBV5-1 and TRBJ1-2; 7 bases match TRBD1. The CDR3 runs to 14 residues. Unmatched junction bases numbered 5, after V lost 2 bases and J lost 4 bases. CDR1 is SGHRS and CDR2 is YFSETQ in the germline V gene. CDR3 DNA sequence: TGCGCCAGCAGCTTCGGACAGGTATCCTATGGCTACACCTTC. Translation: CASSFGQVSYGYTF.

This chain links TRBV5-4 with TRBJ2-1; 10 bases fit TRBD2. This CDR3 has 16 amino acids. With 4 bases clipped from V and 6 bases from J, the junction kept 10 bases outside the gene matches. The V gene's germline CDR1 is SGHNT and CDR2 YYREEE (reference sequence). The CDR3 DNA reads as TGTGCCAGCAGCGTGGGGGGAGGACTAGCGGCCAATGAGCAGTTCTTC. This sequence encodes CASSVGGGLAANEQFF.

The chain has TRBV7-9 and TRBJ2-7; perhaps TRBD2 as D (6 bases). Germline lookup yields CDR1 SEHNR and CDR2 FQNEAQ (reference sequence). The CDR3 is 16 residues long. The V end was cut by 5 bases, the J end by 3 bases, with 20 bases between. The DNA for the CDR3 is TGTGCCAGCAGCCCCCCCCCACTGCGGGACGGCTACGAGCAGTACTTC. It translates to CASSPPPLRDGYEQYF.

The chain links TRBV19 to TRBJ1-4, with TRBD1 identical over 7 bases. The CDR3 sequence is 13 residues long. Per germline, CDR1 LNHDA and CDR2 SQIVND (reference sequence). The ends lost 6 bases at V and 3 bases at J; junction bases unmatched: 1. The CDR3 region is CASRDRSNEKLFF. The CDR3, as DNA: TGTGCCAGTAGGGACAGGTCTAATGAAAAACTGTTTTTT.